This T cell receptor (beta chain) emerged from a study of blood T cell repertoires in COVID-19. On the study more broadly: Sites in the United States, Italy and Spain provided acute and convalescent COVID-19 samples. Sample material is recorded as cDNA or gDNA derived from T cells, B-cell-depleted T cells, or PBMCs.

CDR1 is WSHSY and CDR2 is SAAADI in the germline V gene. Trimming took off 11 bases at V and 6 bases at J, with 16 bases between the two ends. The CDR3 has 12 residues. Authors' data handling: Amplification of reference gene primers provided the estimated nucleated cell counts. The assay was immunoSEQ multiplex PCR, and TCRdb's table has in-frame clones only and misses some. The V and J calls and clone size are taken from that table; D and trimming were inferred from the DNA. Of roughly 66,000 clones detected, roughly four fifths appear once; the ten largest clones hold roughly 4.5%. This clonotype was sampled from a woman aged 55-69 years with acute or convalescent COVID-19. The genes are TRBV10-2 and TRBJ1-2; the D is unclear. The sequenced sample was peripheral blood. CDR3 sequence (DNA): TGCGCCGTCCTTAGTCCCGGGGATGGCTACACCTTC. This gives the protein CAVLSPGDGYTF.